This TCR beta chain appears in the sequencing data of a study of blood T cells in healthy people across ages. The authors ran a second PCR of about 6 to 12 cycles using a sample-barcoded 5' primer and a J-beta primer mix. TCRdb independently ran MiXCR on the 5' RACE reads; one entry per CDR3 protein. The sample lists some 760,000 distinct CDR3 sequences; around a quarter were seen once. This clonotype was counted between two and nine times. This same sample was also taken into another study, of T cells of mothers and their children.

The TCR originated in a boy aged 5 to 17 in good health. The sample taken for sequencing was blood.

The CDR3 region has the DNA TGCGCCAGCAGCCTCATGGACAGAAGTTCCTACAATGAGCAGTTCTTC. It is translated as CASSLMDRSSYNEQFF. The chain carries TRBV5-1 and TRBJ2-1; TRBD1 might be the D (6 bases). The V end lost 4 bases, the J end lost 1 base, and 15 bases lay between the germline ends. The CDR3 loop spans 16 amino acids. Germline assignment: CDR1 SGHRS and CDR2 YFSETQ.